A selection of T cell receptor beta chains follows, all from one sample in a study of blood T cells in healthy people across ages. TCRdb reanalysed the 5' RACE reads using MiXCR and keeps one entry per CDR3 protein. Of some 1.7 million distinct CDR3 sequences listed, roughly 27% are singletons. Sequenced input: blood. These receptors all stem from a woman in her 30s in good health. Both conserved end residues are part of each CDR3. The order of the fields is clone size, J gene, V gene, D gene, CDR3 DNA, CDR3 protein. D genes are given only for firm matches. Clone size is stated in some rows and not others, as once, few, many or a class when expanded.

.	TRBJ2-1	TRBV7-9	.	TGTGCCAGCAGCCCCGAGGGTGTTCGGGCTGAGCAGTTCTTC	CASSPEGVRAEQFF
few	TRBJ2-7	TRBV2	TRBD1	TGTGCCAGCGGGGGACAGGTCCGCGACGAGCAGTACTTC	CASGGQVRDEQYF
many	TRBJ1-4	TRBV9	TRBD1	TGTGCCAGCAGCGTAGAGGACAGGGATGCTGAAAAACTGTTTTTT	CASSVEDRDAEKLFF
.	TRBJ2-5	TRBV20-1	TRBD2	TGCAGTGCTGGAGTTTTGGGCGGGAGAAAAGAGACCCAGTACTTC	CSAGVLGGRKETQYF
few	TRBJ2-7	TRBV2	TRBD2	TGTGCCAGCAGCCGACTAGCAGACCGCTACGAGCAGTACTTC	CASSRLADRYEQYF
many	TRBJ1-2	TRBV28	.	TGTGCCAGCAGTCTCCGCCGGGACACCCTGGGCTATGGCTACACCTTC	CASSLRRDTLGYGYTF
.	TRBJ1-2	TRBV29-1	.	TGCAGCGTTGACCTCCGAGGGGCTGGCTATGGCTACACCTTC	CSVDLRGAGYGYTF
.	TRBJ2-2	TRBV6-5	TRBD1	TGTGCCAGCAGTTACGAACGGACAGGGTCCGCCGGGGAGCTGTTTTTT	CASSYERTGSAGELFF
many	TRBJ1-2	TRBV4-1	.	TGCGCCAGCAGCCAAGTAACAGCCGTCTTGCCCTCTGGCTACACCTTC	CASSQVTAVLPSGYTF
.	TRBJ2-7	TRBV3-1	.	TGTGCCAGCAGCCAAGGGATGAGCACCTACGAGCAGTACTTC	CASSQGMSTYEQYF
.	TRBJ2-1	TRBV18	TRBD2	TGTGCCAGCTCACCACCTCAACTAGCGGGAGCGGGCAATGAGCAGTTCTTC	CASSPPQLAGAGNEQFF
many	TRBJ2-5	TRBV12-5	TRBD2	TGTGCTAGTGGGAGCGGGAGGGGGCAAGAGACCCAGTACTTC	CASGSGRGQETQYF
.	TRBJ1-5	TRBV7-2	.	TGTGCCAGCAGCTTCGACAGTGGGGATCAGCCCCAGCATTTT	CASSFDSGDQPQHF